The 9 T cell receptor beta chains presented below share a single source sample, sequenced in a study of Ad26.COV2.S vaccination and SARS-CoV-2 variants. This sample's treatment: around 19 received Ad26.COV2.S at low or high dose, single or two shots; several received placebo; per-sample allocation not given. The samples date from day 63 after the first vaccine or placebo injection. TCRdb's copy holds only in-frame clones and misses some; the assay was immunoSEQ multiplex PCR. Altogether 450,000 to 550,000 clones are present, 80% to 90% being singletons, with the ten largest covering approximately 1.7%. The input for sequencing was peripheral blood, taken in a trial of Ad26.COV2.S vaccine versus placebo. Receptors originate from a person between 18 and 65 years old who received the Ad26.COV2.S COVID-19 vaccine or a placebo.

The chain uses TRBV28 and TRBJ2-7; D may be TRBD1 (5 bases). Germline values: CDR1 MDHEN, CDR2 SYDVKM. V was cut by 1 base and J by 2 bases, with 12 bases left in between. The CDR3 totals 15 residues. CDR3 sequence reads: CASSLFVTAAYEQYF. CDR3 DNA sequence: TGTGCCAGCAGTTTATTCGTGACAGCCGCCTACGAGCAGTACTTC.

V is TRBV5-1 and J is TRBJ2-6; a weak D match, TRBD1 (6 bases). The CDR3 is 15 amino acids. Germline V gene sequence: CDR1 SGHRS, CDR2 YFSETQ. V lost 4 bases and J lost 2, with 10 bases in between. The CDR3 here is CASSQGYTGANVLTF. As DNA, the CDR3 is TGCGCCAGCAGCCAGGGGTATACTGGGGCCAACGTCCTGACTTTC.

This sequence joins TRBV27 and TRBJ1-3, with D possibly being TRBD1 (5 bases). CDR1 and CDR2 (germline): MNHEY, SMNVEV (reference sequence). This CDR3 has 15 residues. Trimming took 3 bases from V and 2 from J, leaving 11 bases between them. As DNA, the CDR3 is TGTGCCAGCAGTTTCCGCGGGGGAGCTGGAAACACCATATATTTT. Protein: CASSFRGGAGNTIYF.

This clone has a single count. The chain combines TRBV6-6 with TRBJ1-2; D is undetermined. Trimming left V 0 bases short and J 0 bases short, with 11 bases between. Germline CDR1 is MNHNY and CDR2 is SVGAGI (reference sequence). CDR3 size: 16 residues. CDR3 nucleotide sequence: TGTGCCAGCAGTTACTCGAATGCAGCTACTAACTATGGCTACACCTTC. Translation: CASSYSNAATNYGYTF.

The chain employs TRBV6-2 or TRBV6-3 and TRBJ1-2, with 9 bases identical to TRBD1. Germline V gene lookup returns CDR1 MNHEY and CDR2 SVGEGT. V lost 5 bases and J lost 12; bases outside the gene matches: 10. The CDR3 is 13 amino acids. CDR3 in DNA: TGTGCCAGCAGTAAACAGGGGGCTTTGTACCACACCTTC. Translating gives CASSKQGALYHTF.

CDR3 DNA: TGTGCCAGCAGCGCCTCTAGCGGGAGGGGGGACACCGGGGAGCTGTTTTTT. Amino acids: CASSASSGRGDTGELFF. The chain carries TRBV7-2 and TRBJ2-2; 12 nucleotides line up with TRBD2. Germline CDR1 SGHTA, CDR2 FQGNSA. V was clipped by 5 bases and J by 3 bases; unmatched bases: 7. This CDR3 region has 17 residues.

V and J are TRBV7-6 and TRBJ2-2, with D hard to call. Per the germline V gene, CDR1 is SGHVS and CDR2 is FNYEAQ. There are 13 residues in the CDR3. The germline V and J ends were trimmed by 1 base and 8 bases, with 8 bases remaining between them. CDR3 region: CASSLEEQGELFF. The CDR3 DNA sequence: TGTGCCAGCAGCTTAGAAGAGCAAGGGGAGCTGTTTTTT.

This chain connects TRBV18 to TRBJ2-7, with 7 bases matching TRBD1. Germline CDR1 reads KGHSH; CDR2 reads LQKENI. With V trimmed by 5 bases and J by 5 bases, 6 bases remained unmatched. This CDR3 has 13 residues. Here the CDR3 reads CASSETGDHEQYF. CDR3 DNA: TGTGCCAGCTCAGAAACAGGGGACCACGAGCAGTACTTC.

The J gene is TRBJ2-1, the V gene TRBV9; D possibly matches TRBD1 or TRBD2 (6 bases each). V lost 2 bases to trimming and J lost 6 bases, with 15 bases between them. The CDR3 spans 15 residues. CDR1 and CDR2 from the germline V gene are SGDLS and YYNGEE. CDR3 loop: CASSVVGGPGNEQFF. In DNA, the CDR3 is TGTGCCAGCAGCGTTGTTGGGGGGCCGGGCAATGAGCAGTTCTTC.